Below, 12 T cell receptor beta chains from the same sample are listed, as sequenced in a study of kidney transplant recipient with SARS-CoV-2 infection. TCRdb re-derived calls from the reads in MiXCR, one entry per CDR3 protein. The sample lists 200,000 to 300,000 distinct CDR3 sequences, 25% to 35% occurring once. The sequences come from a blood sample, collected at baseline and on roughly day 110 from a kidney transplant recipient. Receptor source: a male patient aged 25-45 years who had COVID-19 and was a kidney transplant recipient. Some T cells may trace back to the graft donor.

CDR3 sequence reads: CASSPPSAGTGITDTQYF. In DNA form, the CDR3 reads TGTGCCAGCAGCCCCCCCAGCGCCGGGACAGGCATCACAGATACGCAGTATTTT. The chain couples TRBV7-2 to TRBJ2-3; 8 nucleotides line up with TRBD1. The CDR3 has 18 residues. CDR1 and CDR2 (germline): SGHTA, FQGNSA. Unmatched junction bases numbered 15, after V lost 5 bases and J lost 2 bases.

In regard to this clonotype: One end of the junction fails to match germline, which may point to a read error. The V and J genes are TRBV5-4 and TRBJ2-7, with D maybe TRBD2 (6 bases). CDR1 and CDR2 from the germline V gene are SGHNT and YYREEE (reference sequence). CDR3 length equals 17 residues. Here the CDR3 reads CASNLGLGSGLSYEQYF. The CDR3 nucleotides read TGTGCCAGCAACTTGGGGTTGGGCAGCGGGCTCTCCTACGAGCAGTACTTC.

This clonotype came up many times. The CDR3 protein is CASSPSGAAEAFF. In DNA form, the CDR3 reads TGCGCCAGCAGCCCCTCGGGGGCCGCTGAAGCTTTCTTT. The genes are TRBV10-1 and TRBJ1-1; tentative D call: TRBD1 (6 bases). The V end was cut by 6 bases, the J end by 6 bases, with 14 bases between. This CDR3 has 13 amino acids. Germline assignment: CDR1 WNHNN and CDR2 SYGVQD (reference sequence).

About this clonotype itself: A much more abundant neighbour one base away suggests this may be a read error. The chain combines TRBV28 with TRBJ2-7, with 10 positions matching TRBD1. The end of the DNA is better explained by TRBJ2-5, so the J call may be wrong. This CDR3 is built from 15 residues. Looked up from germline, CDR1 is MDHEN and CDR2 is SYDVKM. In nucleotides, the CDR3 is TGTGCCAGCAACCTAAGGCGACAGGGGGCCGAGACCCAGTACTTC. Translating it yields CASNLRRQGAETQYF.

The chain has TRBV5-6 and TRBJ1-2; no clear D gene. The CDR3 totals 13 residues. Trimming shortened V by 6 bases and J by 4 bases, and 13 bases separated the two germline ends. Germline values: CDR1 SGHDT, CDR2 YYEEEE. The CDR3 sequence is CASNLRAGYGYTF. The CDR3, as DNA: TGTGCCAGCAACTTACGGGCAGGCTATGGCTACACCTTC. Full variable domain (outside the CDR3, taken from reference TRBV5-6 and TRBJ1-2): DAGVTQSPTHLIKTRGQQVTLRCSPKSGHDTVSWYQQALGQGPQFIFQYYEEEERQRGNFPDRFSGHQFPNYSSELNVNALLLGDSALYLCASNLRAGYGYTFGSGTRLTVV.

This clonotype has a count of ten or more. The V gene is TRBV12-3 or TRBV12-4, the J gene TRBJ2-1; 10 bases map to TRBD2. Trimming removed 4 bases from V and 3 bases from J; junction bases left unmatched: 6. The CDR3 consists of 16 residues. CDR3 sequence (DNA): TGTGCCAGCAGTTCCCCCGGGACTAGCGACTACAATGAGCAGTTCTTC. This gives the protein CASSSPGTSDYNEQFF.

Details on this clonotype: A much larger clone sits a single nucleotide away, making a read error possible. The chain joins TRBV28 to TRBJ2-2, with 8 bases that match TRBD1. The CDR3 length is 15 residues. Germline CDR1 reads MDHEN; CDR2 reads SYDVKM. The CDR3 nucleotides are TGTGCCGGCAGCAAGGACAGGGTTGTATCCGGGGAGCTGTTTTTT. Translating gives CAGSKDRVVSGELFF.

This clonotype was detected many times. CDR3 sequence (DNA): TGTGCCAGCAGTTTCGGGACAGTCCAAGAGACCCAGTACTTC. This gives the protein CASSFGTVQETQYF. The V and J genes are TRBV28 and TRBJ2-5, with TRBD1 matching over 7 bases. The CDR3 has 14 residues. The V and J ends lost 3 bases and 1 base, in that order; junction bases with no gene match: 2. The germline gives CDR1 MDHEN, CDR2 SYDVKM.

There are many counts of this clonotype. The chain combines TRBV18 with TRBJ1-3, with D unresolved. V shed 2 bases and J shed 0 bases, with 8 bases lying between them. Germline V gene sequence: CDR1 KGHSH, CDR2 LQKENI. CDR3 length equals 15 residues. The CDR3 sequence: CASSPNPVSGNTIYF. Written as DNA, the CDR3 is TGTGCCAGCTCACCAAATCCCGTCTCTGGAAACACCATATATTTT.

This clonotype was seen many times. A much larger clonotype is one base distant, so this may be a read error. The V gene is TRBV20-1, the J gene TRBJ1-1; 7 bases are a match to TRBD1. CDR3 size: 12 residues. V was clipped by 3 bases and J by 3 bases; unmatched bases: 1. The germline V gene encodes CDR1 DFQATT and CDR2 SNEGSKA (reference sequence). In DNA, the CDR3 is TGCAGTGCTAGCGACAGGGACACTGAAGCTTTCTTT. It specifies CSASDRDTEAFF.

In this sample, this clonotype turned up many times. This chain's CDR3 is CSARGATGRTEAFF. CDR3 DNA sequence: TGCAGTGCTAGAGGTGCGACAGGGCGCACTGAAGCTTTCTTT. This rearrangement joins TRBV20-1 to TRBJ1-1; TRBD1 agrees at 7 bases. The CDR3 spans 14 residues. The germline V gene has CDR1 DFQATT and CDR2 SNEGSKA (reference sequence). V lost 1 base, J lost 4 bases, and 6 bases stayed unmatched.

This clonotype appeared once. A much larger clone lies a single base off, so this may be a read error. This chain connects TRBV7-2 to TRBJ1-1; D remains ambiguous. CDR3 length equals 16 residues. Germline CDR1 reads SGHTA; CDR2 reads FQGNSA. CDR3: CASSLALWGLGTGAFF. The CDR3 coding sequence is TGTGCCAGCAGCTTAGCGCTGTGGGGTTTAGGCACTGGAGCTTTCTTT.